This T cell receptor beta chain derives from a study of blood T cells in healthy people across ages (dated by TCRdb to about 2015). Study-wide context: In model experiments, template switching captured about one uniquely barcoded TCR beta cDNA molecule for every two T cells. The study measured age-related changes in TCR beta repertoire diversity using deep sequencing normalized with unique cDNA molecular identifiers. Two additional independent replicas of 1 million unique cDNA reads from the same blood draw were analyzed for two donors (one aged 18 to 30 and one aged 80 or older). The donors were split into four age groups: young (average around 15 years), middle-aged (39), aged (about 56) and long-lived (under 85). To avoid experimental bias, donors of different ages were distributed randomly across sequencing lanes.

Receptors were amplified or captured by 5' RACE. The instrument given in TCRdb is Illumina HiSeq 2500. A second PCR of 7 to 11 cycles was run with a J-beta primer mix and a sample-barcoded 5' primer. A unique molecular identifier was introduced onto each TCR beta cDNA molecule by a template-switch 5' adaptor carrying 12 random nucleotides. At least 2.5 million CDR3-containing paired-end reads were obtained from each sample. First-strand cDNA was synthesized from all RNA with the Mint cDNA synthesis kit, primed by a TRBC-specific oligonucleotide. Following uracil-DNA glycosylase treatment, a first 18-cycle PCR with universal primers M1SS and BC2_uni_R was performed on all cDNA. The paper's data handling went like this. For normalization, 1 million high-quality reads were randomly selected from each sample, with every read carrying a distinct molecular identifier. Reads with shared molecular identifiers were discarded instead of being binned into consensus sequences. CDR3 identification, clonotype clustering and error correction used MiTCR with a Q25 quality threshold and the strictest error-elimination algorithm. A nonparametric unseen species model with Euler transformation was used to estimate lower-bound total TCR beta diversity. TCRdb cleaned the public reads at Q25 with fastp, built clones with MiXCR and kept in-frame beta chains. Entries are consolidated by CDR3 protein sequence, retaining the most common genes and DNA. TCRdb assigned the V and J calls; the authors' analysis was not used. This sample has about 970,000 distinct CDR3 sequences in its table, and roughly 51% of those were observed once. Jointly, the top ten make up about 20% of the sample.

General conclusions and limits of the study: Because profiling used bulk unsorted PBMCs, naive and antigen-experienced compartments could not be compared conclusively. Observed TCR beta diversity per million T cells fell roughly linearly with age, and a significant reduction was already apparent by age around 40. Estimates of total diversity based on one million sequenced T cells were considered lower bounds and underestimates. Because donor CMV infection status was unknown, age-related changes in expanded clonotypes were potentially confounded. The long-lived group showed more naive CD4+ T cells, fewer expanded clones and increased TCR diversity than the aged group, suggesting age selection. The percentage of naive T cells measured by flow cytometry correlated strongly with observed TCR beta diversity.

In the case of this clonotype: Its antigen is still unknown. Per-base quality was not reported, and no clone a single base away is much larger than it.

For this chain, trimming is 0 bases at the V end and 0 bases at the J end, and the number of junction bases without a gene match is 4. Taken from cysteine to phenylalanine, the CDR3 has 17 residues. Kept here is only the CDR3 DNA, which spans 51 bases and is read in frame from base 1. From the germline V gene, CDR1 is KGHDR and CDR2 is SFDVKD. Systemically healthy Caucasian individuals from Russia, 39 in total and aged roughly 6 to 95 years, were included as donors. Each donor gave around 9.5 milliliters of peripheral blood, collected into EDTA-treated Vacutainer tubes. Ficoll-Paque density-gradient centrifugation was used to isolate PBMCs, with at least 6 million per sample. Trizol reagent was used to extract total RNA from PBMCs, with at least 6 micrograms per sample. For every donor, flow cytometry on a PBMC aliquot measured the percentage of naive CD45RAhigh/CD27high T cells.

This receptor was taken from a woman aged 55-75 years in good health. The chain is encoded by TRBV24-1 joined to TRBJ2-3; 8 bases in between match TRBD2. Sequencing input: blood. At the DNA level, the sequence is TGTGCCACCAGTGATTTGGGGTTAGCGGGAAGCACAGATACGCAGTATTTT. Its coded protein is CATSDLGLAGSTDTQYF.